The rows below give T cell receptor beta chains drawn from one sample of a study of blood T cell repertoires in COVID-19. Only in-frame clones appear in the TCRdb table, and some are missing; sequencing was by immunoSEQ multiplex PCR. The sample gives around 160,000 clones, 75% to 85% of which show up once; more than 3% is in the top ten. The sample was PBMCs or T cells enriched from blood (not recorded which). The receptors shown here come from a woman aged 60-75 years who had recovered from COVID-19. Each CDR3 is given with its conserved first and last residue. D genes are given only for firm matches. Clone size, where shown, is once, few, many, or a class for clones that have expanded.

14	TRBV6-5	-	TRBJ2-7	TRBD1	TGTGCCAGCAGTTACGGGACAGGGGAGTACGAGCAGTACTTC	CASSYGTGEYEQYF
12	TRBV29-1	-	TRBJ2-7	TRBD1	TGCAGCGTTGGACAGGGCCGACGGGAGCAGTACTTC	CSVGQGRREQYF
13	TRBV19	once	TRBJ1-6	-	TGTGCCAGTGCGGGCAGTTATAATTCACCCCTCCACTTT	CASAGSYNSPLHF
14	TRBV2	few	TRBJ1-4	TRBD1	TGTGCCAGCATGGGGCCGGGACAGAATGAAAAACTGTTTTTT	CASMGPGQNEKLFF
15	TRBV9	-	TRBJ1-4	-	TGTGCCAGCAGCGTAGCTGAGGGGGGGAGTGAAAAACTGTTTTTT	CASSVAEGGSEKLFF
12	TRBV15	-	TRBJ2-7	-	TGTGCCACCAGCAGAGGAGGGCCCGAGCAGTACTTC	CATSRGGPEQYF
14	TRBV7-2	-	TRBJ1-1	TRBD1	TGTGCCAGCAGGAAGGGGGCGACGAACACTGAAGCTTTCTTT	CASRKGATNTEAFF
14	TRBV2	-	TRBJ2-2	-	TGTGCCAGCAGTGTTGGCTTCTACACCGGGGAGCTGTTTTTT	CASSVGFYTGELFF
15	TRBV7-3	-	TRBJ2-2	-	TGTGCCAGCAGCTTGCTCGGGGAGAACACCGGGGAGCTGTTTTTT	CASSLLGENTGELFF
15	TRBV18	few	TRBJ2-7	-	TGTGCCAGCTCACCCTCGCGGGATGGCACCTACGAGCAGTACTTC	CASSPSRDGTYEQYF
14	TRBV6-5	-	TRBJ2-5	TRBD1	TGTGCCAGCAGTCATGGGACAGGGAAAGAGACCCAGTACTTC	CASSHGTGKETQYF
13	TRBV29-1	-	TRBJ1-1	-	TGCAGCGTTGATCCGGGTATGAACACTGAAGCTTTCTTT	CSVDPGMNTEAFF
14	TRBV18	-	TRBJ2-7	-	TGTGCCAGCTCACCAACTAGTGGTTCCTACGAGCAGTACTTC	CASSPTSGSYEQYF
15	TRBV19	-	TRBJ1-5	-	TGTGCCAGTAGTATCGGGGGGGGAAGCAATCAGCCCCAGCATTTT	CASSIGGGSNQPQHF
16	TRBV9	few	TRBJ1-2	TRBD1	TGTGCCAGCAGCGGGGGCCAGACAGGGGTGGGCTATGGCTACACCTTC	CASSGGQTGVGYGYTF
14	TRBV19	-	TRBJ1-3	TRBD1	TGTGCCAGTAGAAGGGACAGTCCTGGAAACACCATATATTTT	CASRRDSPGNTIYF
12	TRBV15	-	TRBJ2-5	-	TGTGCCACCAGCAGTTTCCAGGAGACCCAGTACTTC	CATSSFQETQYF
12	TRBV24-1	-	TRBJ1-1	-	TGTGCCACCAGTGATCAGGGGAAAGGGGCTTTCTTT	CATSDQGKGAFF
13	TRBV29-1	-	TRBJ1-4	-	TGCAGCGTTGAAGAGGCGGGAGGTGAAAAACTGTTTTTT	CSVEEAGGEKLFF
15	TRBV5-6	once	TRBJ2-7	-	TGTGCCAGCAGCTTAGCCGGGGGACCCTCCTACGAGCAGTACTTC	CASSLAGGPSYEQYF
12	TRBV12-3/TRBV12-4	-	TRBJ1-2	-	TGTGCCAGCAGTTTAGCGGGGGGAGGCTACACCTTC	CASSLAGGGYTF
16	TRBV10-2	-	TRBJ2-5	TRBD2	TGCGCCAGCAGTGGGGGGTGGCTAGCGGGAGAAGAGACCCAGTACTTC	CASSGGWLAGEETQYF
18	TRBV7-3	-	TRBJ2-6	TRBD1	TGTGCCAGCAGCATACGGGACAGGGATGTCCATGGGGCCAACGTCCTGACTTTC	CASSIRDRDVHGANVLTF
15	TRBV5-4	-	TRBJ2-3	-	TGTGCCAGCAGCCCCCCCCAACCAGGGGCAGATACGCAGTATTTT	CASSPPQPGADTQYF
16	TRBV15	-	TRBJ2-3	-	TGTGCCACCAGCGAGCATACTAGTCGGAGCACAGATACGCAGTATTTT	CATSEHTSRSTDTQYF
15	TRBV5-1	-	TRBJ2-5	-	TGCGCCAGCAGCTTGGACAGTCCCCAGCAAGAGACCCAGTACTTC	CASSLDSPQQETQYF
15	TRBV15	-	TRBJ2-7	TRBD2	TGTGCCACCAGCAGCGAGCGGGGTGGGACCTACGAGCAGTACTTC	CATSSERGGTYEQYF
15	TRBV30	few	TRBJ1-1	-	TGTGCCTGGAGAAAGATACAGGCCCCGAACACTGAAGCTTTCTTT	CAWRKIQAPNTEAFF
13	TRBV30	-	TRBJ1-2	TRBD1	TGTGCCTGGAGTCGGGACAGGCCCCTCGGCTACACCTTC	CAWSRDRPLGYTF
16	TRBV5-1	-	TRBJ2-5	TRBD2	TGCGCCAGCAGCTTGAGACCGGGGGGGTACCAAGAGACCCAGTACTTC	CASSLRPGGYQETQYF
14	TRBV9	-	TRBJ2-2	TRBD1	TGTGCCAGCAGCGAAACAGGGGAGCCCGGGGAGCTGTTTTTT	CASSETGEPGELFF
16	TRBV18	few	TRBJ1-2	-	TGTGCCAGCTCACCACAGCCCCGGACAGCTAACTATGGCTACACCTTC	CASSPQPRTANYGYTF
14	TRBV4-1	-	TRBJ1-2	-	TGCGCCAGCAGCCTTTTCGACACCGGCTATGGCTACACCTTC	CASSLFDTGYGYTF
17	TRBV11-3	-	TRBJ1-5	TRBD1	TGTGCCAGCAGCGAATGGTTGGGACAGTTAGACAATCAGCCCCAGCATTTT	CASSEWLGQLDNQPQHF
15	TRBV3-1/TRBV3-2	once	TRBJ1-2	TRBD1	TGTGCCAGCAGCCAAGCCGACAGGGGGGACTATGGCTACACCTTC	CASSQADRGDYGYTF
12	TRBV5-6	-	TRBJ2-7	-	TGTGCCAGCAGCTTGTTCAGCTACGAGCAGTACTTC	CASSLFSYEQYF
13	TRBV6-7	many	TRBJ2-5	TRBD2	TGTGCCAGCAGTCGTAGCGGGTCTGAGACCCAGTACTTC	CASSRSGSETQYF
15	TRBV12-5	-	TRBJ2-7	TRBD1	TGTGCTAGTGCCCCGGGACAGGGGGCGCGGTACGAGCAGTACTTC	CASAPGQGARYEQYF
14	TRBV5-4	-	TRBJ2-3	TRBD1	TGTGCCAGCAGGTCACCGACAGGGGTAGATACGCAGTATTTT	CASRSPTGVDTQYF
14	TRBV9	-	TRBJ2-1	TRBD1	TGTGCCAGCAGCGCACCATCAGGGGGATTTGAGCAGTTCTTC	CASSAPSGGFEQFF
16	TRBV5-1	-	TRBJ2-3	TRBD1	TGCGCCAGCGGACAGGGGGCCTTCAGATCCACAGATACGCAGTATTTT	CASGQGAFRSTDTQYF
17	TRBV7-9	few	TRBJ2-1	TRBD2	TGTGCCAGCAGCTTAGTAGGCACTAGCGGGGCTAACAATGAGCAGTTCTTC	CASSLVGTSGANNEQFF
14	TRBV5-6	-	TRBJ1-2	TRBD1	TGTGCCAGCAGCTGGACAGGGTTGGTAAGCGGCTACACCTTC	CASSWTGLVSGYTF
14	TRBV6-5	few	TRBJ1-1	TRBD1	TGTGCCAGCACCTATGGACAGGCTGACACTGAAGCTTTCTTT	CASTYGQADTEAFF
13	TRBV30	-	TRBJ2-2	-	TGTGCCTGGAGGTCAGGTGGCCTCGGGGAGCTGTTTTTT	CAWRSGGLGELFF
15	TRBV10-2	-	TRBJ2-7	TRBD1	TGCGCCAGCAGTGAGTCGGGACAGGGGACTTACGAGCAGTACTTC	CASSESGQGTYEQYF
14	TRBV28	-	TRBJ2-7	TRBD1	TGTGCCAGCACCCGGACAGGGAGTGAGTACGAGCAGTACTTC	CASTRTGSEYEQYF
12	TRBV10-2	few	TRBJ1-1	-	TGCGCCAGCAGTTGGGAGGCTACTGAAGCTTTCTTT	CASSWEATEAFF
14	TRBV6-5	-	TRBJ2-5	TRBD2	TGTGCCAGCAGAACTAGCGGGGGCCAAGAGACCCAGTACTTC	CASRTSGGQETQYF
14	TRBV2	once	TRBJ1-5	TRBD1	TGTGCCACCAGGGGGGATGGGGGCCATCAGCCCCAGCATTTT	CATRGDGGHQPQHF
15	TRBV5-4	-	TRBJ2-1	TRBD2	TGTGCCAGCAGCAATAGCGGGGGGCAGTACAATGAGCAGTTCTTC	CASSNSGGQYNEQFF
13	TRBV29-1	-	TRBJ2-3	-	TGCAGCGTCTCTAAACCCGCGGAAGATACGCAGTATTTT	CSVSKPAEDTQYF
10	TRBV29-1	-	TRBJ2-7	-	TGCAGCGCCGTGTCGGACGAGCAGTACTTC	CSAVSDEQYF
14	TRBV9	-	TRBJ1-2	-	TGTGCCAGCAGCGTAGAAGCGTCACCGTATGGCTACACCTTC	CASSVEASPYGYTF